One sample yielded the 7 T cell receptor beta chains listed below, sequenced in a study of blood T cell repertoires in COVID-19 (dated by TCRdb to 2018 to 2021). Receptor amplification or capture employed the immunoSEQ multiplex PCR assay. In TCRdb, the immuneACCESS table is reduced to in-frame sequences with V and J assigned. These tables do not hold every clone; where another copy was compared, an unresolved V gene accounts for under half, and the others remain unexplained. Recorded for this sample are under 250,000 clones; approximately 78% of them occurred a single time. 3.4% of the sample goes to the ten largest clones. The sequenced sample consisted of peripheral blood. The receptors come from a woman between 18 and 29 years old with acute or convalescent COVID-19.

The CDR3 spells CASSDEGPFFEQYF. The CDR3 region has the DNA TGTGCCAGTAGTGACGAGGGCCCTTTCTTCGAGCAGTACTTC. The genes are TRBV19 and TRBJ2-7; a weak D match, TRBD2 (5 bases). This CDR3 is built from 14 residues. CDR1 is LNHDA, CDR2 SQIVND, per germline (reference sequence). Trimming took 5 bases from V and 6 from J, leaving 17 bases between them.

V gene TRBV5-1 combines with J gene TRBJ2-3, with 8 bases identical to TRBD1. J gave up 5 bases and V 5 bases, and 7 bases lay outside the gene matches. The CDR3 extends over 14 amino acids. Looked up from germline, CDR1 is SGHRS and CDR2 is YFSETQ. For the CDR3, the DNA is TGCGCCAGCAGAAAAGGTACAGGGGGAGATACGCAGTATTTT. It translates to CASRKGTGGDTQYF.

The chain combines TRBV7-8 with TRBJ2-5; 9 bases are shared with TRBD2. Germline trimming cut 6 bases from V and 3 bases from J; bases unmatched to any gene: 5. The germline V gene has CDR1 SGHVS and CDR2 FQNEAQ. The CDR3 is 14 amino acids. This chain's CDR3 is CASSPGLAKETQYF. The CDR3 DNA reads TGTGCCAGCAGTCCCGGACTAGCGAAAGAGACCCAGTACTTC.

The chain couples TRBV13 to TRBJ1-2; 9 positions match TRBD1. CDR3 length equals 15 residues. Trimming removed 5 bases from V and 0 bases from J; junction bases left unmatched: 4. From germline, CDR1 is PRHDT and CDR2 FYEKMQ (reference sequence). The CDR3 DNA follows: TGTGCCAGCAGCCGGACAGGGGATACTAACTATGGCTACACCTTC. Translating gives CASSRTGDTNYGYTF.

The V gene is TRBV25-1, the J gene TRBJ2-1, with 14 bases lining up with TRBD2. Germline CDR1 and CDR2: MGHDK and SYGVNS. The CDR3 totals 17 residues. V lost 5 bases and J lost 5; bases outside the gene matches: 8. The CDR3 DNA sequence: TGTGCCAGCAGTCCCCTTCGGACTAGCGGGAGGAACAATGAGCAGTTCTTC. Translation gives CASSPLRTSGRNNEQFF.

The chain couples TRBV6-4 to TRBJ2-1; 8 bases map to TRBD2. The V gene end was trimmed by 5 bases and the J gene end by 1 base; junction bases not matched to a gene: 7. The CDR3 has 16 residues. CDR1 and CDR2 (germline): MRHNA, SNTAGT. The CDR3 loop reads CASSMAAGESYNEQFF. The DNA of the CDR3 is TGTGCCAGCAGTATGGCAGCGGGAGAGTCCTACAATGAGCAGTTCTTC.

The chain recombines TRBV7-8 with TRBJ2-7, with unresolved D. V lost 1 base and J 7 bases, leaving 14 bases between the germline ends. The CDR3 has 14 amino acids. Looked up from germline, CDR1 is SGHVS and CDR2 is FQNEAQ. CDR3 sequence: CASSLVFPGPEQYF. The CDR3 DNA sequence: TGTGCCAGCAGCTTAGTGTTCCCGGGTCCTGAGCAGTACTTC.